This record looks at one T cell receptor (beta chain) sequence and its context. The antigen is not known. The data are from a study of cytomegalovirus exposure and HLA in healthy donors. General study findings and limits: Researchers catalogued roughly 150 TCR beta chains as cytomegalovirus-associated. In vitro, three CMV-associated chains proved specific for CMV antigens. A later analysis found first-cohort TCR clusters tended to co-occur in the 100 to 150 validation repertoires.

Germline CDR1 LNHNV, CDR2 YYDKDF (reference sequence). V was trimmed by 0 bases and J by 6 bases, leaving 14 bases between them. CDR3 length: 15 residues. Repertoires were generated with immunoSEQ multiplex PCR, while TCRdb's copy carries only in-frame clones and drops some. The repertoire holds under 200,000 clones, with about 88% as singletons. The sample consisted of PBMCs. This rearrangement joins TRBV15 to TRBJ1-2; no firm D call. This clonotype was sampled from a woman in her late teens or twenties in good health and CMV-seronegative. The CDR3 loop is CATSRDPDTPNGYTF. The CDR3 DNA reads TGTGCCACCAGCAGAGACCCTGACACACCAAATGGCTACACCTTC.